This TCR beta chain was sequenced in a study of T cells in Graves' hyperthyroidism and ophthalmopathy. Comment on this clonotype: Its antigen is currently unknown.

TCR beta CDR3 regions were amplified from RNA transcripts. During a first-round RT-PCR of the TCR CDR3, the HTBI primer set was used. Each CDR3 protein is one row after TCRdb ran MiXCR on the multiplex PCR reads. The sample has some 360,000 distinct CDR3 sequences, about a sixth seen once. Study outcomes and limitations: The majority of expanded thyroid clonotypes above 0.001 also appeared in blood. In validation, the model predicted ophthalmopathy. These predictions came a median about 6.5 months before onset.

Sequencing was performed on blood. The sequence was obtained from a woman aged 40 to 50 with Graves' ophthalmopathy.

The CDR3 bases are TGTGCCAGCAGCTTAGGGAATCTGGTACCAGCCTACGAGCAGTACTTC. It specifies CASSLGNLVPAYEQYF. This chain links TRBV11-1 with TRBJ2-7; D is unresolved. The CDR3 runs 16 residues. Germline V CDR1 and CDR2: SGHAT, FQDESV (reference sequence). Between the trimmed V and J ends, which lost 1 base and 2 bases, there was a span of 15 bases.